This T cell receptor (beta chain) was found in a study of cytomegalovirus exposure and HLA in healthy donors. Worth noting for this clone: The antigen remains unidentified.

V lost 4 bases and J 5 bases, leaving 26 bases between the germline ends. From germline, CDR1 is MGHRA and CDR2 YSYEKL. The CDR3 spans 18 residues. PCR was performed using 60 Vbeta and 13 Jbeta primers. TCRdb's copy holds only in-frame clones and misses some; the assay was immunoSEQ multiplex PCR. This sample has around 140,000 clones; roughly 60% occur once, and the top ten carry about 2.6%. Findings and caveats of the study: Most CMV-associated TCR beta chains were later found to appear HLA-restricted. When analyzed later, a missense DCLRE1C variant was found to be linked to TCR beta V- and J-gene trimming.

Material: PBMCs. The sequence was collected from a woman aged 40-49 years in good health and CMV-seronegative. This chain links TRBV4-1 with TRBJ1-2; no clear D. CDR3 loop: CASSPIDFLPNPGYGYTF. CDR3 nucleotides: TGCGCCAGCAGCCCCATTGACTTCTTACCGAATCCCGGATATGGCTACACCTTC.